The present T cell receptor (beta chain) was sequenced within a study of T cells after yellow fever vaccination. Study context: For low cell numbers, libraries were made with SMART-Seq v4 Ultra Low Input.

They built TCR cDNA with 5'RACE template switching, a step that put in a universal primer site and UMIs. TCRdb independently ran MiXCR on the 5' RACE reads; one entry per CDR3 protein. In the table there are some 350,000 distinct CDR3 sequences, roughly 4% of which are singletons. Whole-study findings and limits: Reappearance after the booster was seen for most primary-vaccination clones, at 95% to 97% CD4 and 70% to 90% CD8. Contamination of FACS-sorted repertoires by abundant clonotypes from the bulk population could occur.

This clonotype was seen a handful of times. Its antigen is unidentified. V trimming: 4 bases; J trimming: 1 base; junction bases outside the gene matches: 8. The germline CDR1 and CDR2 sequences are SGHNT and YYREEE (reference sequence). The CDR3 is 17 residues long. The sample here was PBMCs, taken 5 days after the yellow fever booster vaccination. This sequence was found in a man between 18 and 29 years old who received the YFV17D yellow fever vaccine. This chain connects TRBV5-4 to TRBJ2-2; 9 bases agree with TRBD2. The CDR3 loop is CASSATGTSWNTGELFF. CDR3 DNA: TGTGCCAGCAGCGCGACCGGGACTAGCTGGAACACCGGGGAGCTGTTTTTT. The full variable domain, with the rest looked up from reference TRBV5-4 and TRBJ2-2, is ETGVTQSPTHLIKTRGQQVTLRCSSQSGHNTVSWYQQALGQGPQFIFQYYREEENGRGNFPPRFSGLQFPNYSSELNVNALELDDSALYLCASSATGTSWNTGELFFGEGSRLTVL.